This passage covers 7 T cell receptor beta chains from one sample sequenced in a study of lymphopenia after photon versus proton radiotherapy. The data were produced by immunoSEQ multiplex PCR, yet TCRdb's version contains in-frame clones alone and is incomplete. The sample carries 55,000 to 75,000 clones, roughly 93% recorded once. This specimen consisted of peripheral blood, obtained from a patient treated with photon-based radiotherapy. Receptors were obtained from an older woman with pancreatic cancer.

This rearrangement joins TRBV4-1 to TRBJ2-5; 10 nucleotides match TRBD2. Germline loops: CDR1 MGHRA, CDR2 YSYEKL. V was pared by 0 bases and J by 2 bases, with 12 bases of the junction left unmatched. The CDR3 contains 19 residues. The DNA of the CDR3 is TGCGCCAGCAGCCAAGACGTCGGCACTAGCGGGGCTCGACAAGAGACCCAGTACTTC. It translates to CASSQDVGTSGARQETQYF.

V usage is TRBV7-8 and J usage is TRBJ2-7; perhaps TRBD2 as D (5 bases). This CDR3 contains 14 residues. Deletions cut 1 base from V and 0 bases from J, with 7 bases between. Germline V lookup: CDR1 SGHVS, CDR2 FQNEAQ. CDR3 DNA sequence: TGTGCCAGCAGCTTAGGGCTAGCCTCCTACGAGCAGTACTTC. Amino acids: CASSLGLASYEQYF.

This CDR3 is CASGERGAAGAETQYF. In DNA form, the CDR3 reads TGTGCCAGTGGGGAGAGGGGGGCAGCGGGAGCTGAGACCCAGTACTTC. This chain uses TRBV28 with TRBJ2-5; 8 bases fit TRBD2. J gave up 5 bases and V 9 bases, and 17 bases lay outside the gene matches. This CDR3 has 16 amino acids. Per germline, CDR1 MDHEN and CDR2 SYDVKM.

The count of this clone is one. This rearrangement joins TRBV6-5 to TRBJ2-5; D possibly corresponds to TRBD2 (5 bases). Trimming took off 2 bases at V and 4 bases at J, with 11 bases between the two ends. Germline V gene data show CDR1 as MNHEY and CDR2 as SVGAGI. The CDR3 is 14 residues long. The chain's CDR3 is CASSYNGEGETQYF. The DNA for the CDR3 is TGTGCCAGCAGTTACAACGGAGAGGGAGAGACCCAGTACTTC.

V and J are TRBV2 and TRBJ1-6, with a possible D match to TRBD1 (5 bases). Trimming took off 0 bases at V and 9 bases at J, with 15 bases between the two ends. The germline V gene encodes CDR1 SNHLY and CDR2 FYNNEI. The CDR3 has 16 residues. CDR3 in DNA: TGTGCCAGCAGTGAAGCGCCCGGGCAGGGTGGTTCACCCCTCCACTTT. It codes for CASSEAPGQGGSPLHF. Combining the CDR3 with reference TRBV2 and TRBJ1-6 gives the whole variable domain EPEVTQTPSHQVTQMGQEVILRCVPISNHLYFYWYRQILGQKVEFLVSFYNNEISEKSEIFDDQFSVERPDGSNFTLKIRSTKLEDSAMYFCASSEAPGQGGSPLHFGNGTRLTVT.

This clone came up a few times. The chain links TRBV13 to TRBJ1-2; D is uncertain. V was shortened by 5 bases and J by 7 bases, with 8 bases between the two germline ends. Germline assignment: CDR1 PRHDT and CDR2 FYEKMQ (reference sequence). The CDR3 runs 11 residues. The CDR3 coding sequence is TGTGCCAGCAGCCTCCGTTCTGGCTACACCTTC. Translation: CASSLRSGYTF.

The chain recombines TRBV28 with TRBJ2-3; D uncertain. V lost 6 bases, J lost 7 bases, and 20 bases lay in between. Germline loops: CDR1 MDHEN, CDR2 SYDVKM. The CDR3 is 15 residues long. CDR3 region: CASRRSHSSENTQYF. Written as DNA, the CDR3 is TGTGCCAGCAGAAGGTCGCACAGCTCCGAAAATACGCAGTATTTT.